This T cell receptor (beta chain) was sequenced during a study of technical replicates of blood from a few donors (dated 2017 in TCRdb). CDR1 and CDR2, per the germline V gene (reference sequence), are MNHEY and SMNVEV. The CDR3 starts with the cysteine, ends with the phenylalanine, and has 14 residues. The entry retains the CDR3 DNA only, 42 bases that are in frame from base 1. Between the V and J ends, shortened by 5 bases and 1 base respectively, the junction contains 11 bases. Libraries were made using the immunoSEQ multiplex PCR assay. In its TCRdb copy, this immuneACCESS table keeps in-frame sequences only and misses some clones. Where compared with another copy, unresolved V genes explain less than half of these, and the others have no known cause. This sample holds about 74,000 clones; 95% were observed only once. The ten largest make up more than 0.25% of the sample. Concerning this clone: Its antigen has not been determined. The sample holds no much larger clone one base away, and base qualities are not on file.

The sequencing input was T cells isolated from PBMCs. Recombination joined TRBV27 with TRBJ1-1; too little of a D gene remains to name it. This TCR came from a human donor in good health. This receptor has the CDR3 CASSRAGRNTEAFF. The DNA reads TGTGCCAGCAGTCGGGCCGGGAGGAACACTGAAGCTTTCTTT.